Reported below is one T cell receptor (beta chain). The antigen is undetermined. Other DNA sequences in this specimen translate into the identical CDR3. The assay was immunoSEQ multiplex PCR, and TCRdb's table has in-frame clones only and misses some. The table lists about 2 million clones, roughly 96% of them singletons. This sample was included in a study of shared clonotypes between healthy human individuals. Study observations and caveats: The authors expected sequencing depth to affect clonotype sharing among donors. Lower generation probabilities were found for non-shared clonotypes than for those shared by all four donors.

This CDR3 spans 14 amino acids. V was clipped by 8 bases and J by 0 bases, with 14 bases between them. Germline values: CDR1 ENHRY, CDR2 SYGVKD. The chain employs TRBV10-3 and TRBJ2-7; D is possibly TRBD1 or TRBD2 (5 bases each). The sample comprised naive CD4+ T cells sorted from blood. Described subset: CD45RA+ positively selected. This TCR was recovered from a man between 18 and 29 years old in good health. Here the CDR3 reads CAISAGTGSYEQYF. CDR3 nucleotides: TGTGCCATCTCCGCCGGGACGGGCTCCTACGAGCAGTACTTC.